The sequence of this T cell receptor (beta chain) was determined in a study of OX40 agonist ivuxolimab in advanced cancers. Concerning this clone itself: The antigen is undetermined.

Germline CDR1 reads LNHDA; CDR2 reads SQIVND (reference sequence). The CDR3 loop spans 14 amino acids. V was pared by 2 bases and J by 4 bases, with 9 bases between. Systemic immunosuppression or autoimmune disease history was grounds to exclude patients. The study's findings and limits: Patients who responded partially at 0.1-3.0 mg/kg showed clonal expansion ranking among the lowest.

Clones were read by immunoSEQ multiplex PCR, and TCRdb kept only the in-frame ones, dropping some. The data show more than 50,000 clones, approximately 81% seen once. Sequencing used CD4+ or CD8+ T cells sorted from blood, obtained in a trial of the OX40 agonist ivuxolimab. The J gene is TRBJ1-5, the V gene TRBV19; maybe TRBD1 (6 bases). This clonotype originated in an adult with an advanced solid tumor such as melanoma, head and neck, liver or kidney cancer. CDR3 nucleotide sequence: TGTGCCAGTAGTATACCAGGGGATAATCAGCCCCAGCATTTT. Its translation: CASSIPGDNQPQHF.